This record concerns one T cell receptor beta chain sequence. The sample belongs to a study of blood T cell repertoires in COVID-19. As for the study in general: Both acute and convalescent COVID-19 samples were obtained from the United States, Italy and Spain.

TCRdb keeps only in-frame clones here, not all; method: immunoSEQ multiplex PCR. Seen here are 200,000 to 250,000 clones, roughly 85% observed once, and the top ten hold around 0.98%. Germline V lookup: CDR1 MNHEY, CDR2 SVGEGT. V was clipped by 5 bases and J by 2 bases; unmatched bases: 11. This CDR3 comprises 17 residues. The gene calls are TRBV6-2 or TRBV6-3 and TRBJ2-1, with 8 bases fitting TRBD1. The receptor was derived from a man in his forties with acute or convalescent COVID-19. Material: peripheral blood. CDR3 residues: CASSDRTGRSAYNEQFF. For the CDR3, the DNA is TGTGCCAGCAGTGATCGGACAGGGAGGTCGGCCTACAATGAGCAGTTCTTC.